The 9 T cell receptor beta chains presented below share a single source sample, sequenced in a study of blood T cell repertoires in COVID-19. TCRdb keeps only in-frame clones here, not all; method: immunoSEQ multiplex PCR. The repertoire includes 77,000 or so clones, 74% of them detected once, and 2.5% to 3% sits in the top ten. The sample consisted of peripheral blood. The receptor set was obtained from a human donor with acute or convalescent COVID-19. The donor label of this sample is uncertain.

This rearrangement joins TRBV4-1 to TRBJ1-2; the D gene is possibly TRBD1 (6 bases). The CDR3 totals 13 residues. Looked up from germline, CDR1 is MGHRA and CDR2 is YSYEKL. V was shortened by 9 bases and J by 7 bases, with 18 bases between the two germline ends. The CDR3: CARGGRRWPGYTF. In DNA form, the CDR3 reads TGCGCCAGAGGGGGACGCCGGTGGCCTGGCTACACCTTC.

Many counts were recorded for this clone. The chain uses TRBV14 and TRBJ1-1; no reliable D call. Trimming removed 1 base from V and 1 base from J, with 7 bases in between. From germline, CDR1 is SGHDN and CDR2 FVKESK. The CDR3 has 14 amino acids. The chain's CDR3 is CASSQVGGNTEAFF. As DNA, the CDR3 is TGTGCCAGCAGCCAAGTTGGAGGGAACACTGAAGCTTTCTTT.

The CDR3 spells CASSFRNEQFF. The CDR3 bases are TGTGCCAGCAGTTTCCGCAATGAGCAGTTCTTC. The rearrangement uses TRBV27 and TRBJ2-1; D uncertain. The CDR3 consists of 11 residues. Trimming removed 3 bases from V and 6 bases from J, with 3 bases in between. Germline loops: CDR1 MNHEY, CDR2 SMNVEV (reference sequence).

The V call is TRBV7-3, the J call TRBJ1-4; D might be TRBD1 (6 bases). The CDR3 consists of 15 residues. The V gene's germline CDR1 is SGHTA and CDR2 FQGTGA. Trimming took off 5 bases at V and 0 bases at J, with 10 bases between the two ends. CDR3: CASSQTGSTNEKLFF. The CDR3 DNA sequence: TGTGCCAGCAGCCAGACAGGTTCAACTAATGAAAAACTGTTTTTT.

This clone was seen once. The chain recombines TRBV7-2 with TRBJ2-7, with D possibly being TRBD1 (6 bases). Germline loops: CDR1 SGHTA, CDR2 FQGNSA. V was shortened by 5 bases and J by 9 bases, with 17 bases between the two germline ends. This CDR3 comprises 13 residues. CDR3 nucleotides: TGTGCCAGCAGCCGGCCAGGGGAAGGTGGGCAGTACTTC. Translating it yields CASSRPGEGGQYF.

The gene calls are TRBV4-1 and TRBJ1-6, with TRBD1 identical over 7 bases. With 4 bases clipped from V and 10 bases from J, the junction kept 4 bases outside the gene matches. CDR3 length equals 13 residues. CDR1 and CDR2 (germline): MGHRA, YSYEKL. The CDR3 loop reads CASSLGGASPLHF. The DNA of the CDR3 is TGCGCCAGCAGCCTAGGGGGCGCCTCACCCCTCCACTTT.

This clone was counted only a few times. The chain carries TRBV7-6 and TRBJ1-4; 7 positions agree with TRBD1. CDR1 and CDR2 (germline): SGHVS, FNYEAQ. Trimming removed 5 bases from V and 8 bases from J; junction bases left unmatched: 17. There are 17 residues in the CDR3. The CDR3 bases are TGTGCCAGCAGCCTCCTTCCACAGGGGAGGAGGTTGGAAAAACTGTTTTTT. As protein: CASSLLPQGRRLEKLFF.

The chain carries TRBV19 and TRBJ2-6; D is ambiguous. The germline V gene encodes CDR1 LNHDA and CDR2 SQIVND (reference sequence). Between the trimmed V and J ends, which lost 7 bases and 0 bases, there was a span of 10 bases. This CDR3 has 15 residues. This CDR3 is CASTQALSGANVLTF. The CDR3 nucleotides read TGTGCCAGTACCCAGGCTCTCTCTGGGGCCAACGTCCTGACTTTC.

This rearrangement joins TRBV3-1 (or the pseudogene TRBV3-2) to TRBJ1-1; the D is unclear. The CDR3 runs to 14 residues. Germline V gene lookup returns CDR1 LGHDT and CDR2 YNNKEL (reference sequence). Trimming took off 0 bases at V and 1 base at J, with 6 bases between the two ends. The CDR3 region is CASSQDNRNTEAFF. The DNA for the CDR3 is TGTGCCAGCAGCCAAGATAACAGGAACACTGAAGCTTTCTTT.